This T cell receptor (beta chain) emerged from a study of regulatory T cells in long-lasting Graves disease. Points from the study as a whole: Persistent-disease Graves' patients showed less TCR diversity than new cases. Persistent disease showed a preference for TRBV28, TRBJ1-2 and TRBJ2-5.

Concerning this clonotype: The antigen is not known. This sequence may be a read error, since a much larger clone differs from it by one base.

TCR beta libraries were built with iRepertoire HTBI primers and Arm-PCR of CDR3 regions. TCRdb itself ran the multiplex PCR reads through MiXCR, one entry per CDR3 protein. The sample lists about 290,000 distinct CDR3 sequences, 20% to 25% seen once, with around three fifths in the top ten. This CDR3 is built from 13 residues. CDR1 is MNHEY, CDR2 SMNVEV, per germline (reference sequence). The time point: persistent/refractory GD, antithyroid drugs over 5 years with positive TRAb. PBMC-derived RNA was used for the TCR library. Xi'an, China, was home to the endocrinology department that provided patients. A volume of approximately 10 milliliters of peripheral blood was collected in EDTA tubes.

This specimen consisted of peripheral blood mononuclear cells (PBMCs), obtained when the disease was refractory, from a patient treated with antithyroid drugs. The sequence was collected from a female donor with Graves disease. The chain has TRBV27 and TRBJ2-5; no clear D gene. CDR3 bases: TGTGCCAGCATTTTATCCGACGGTGGAACCCAGTACTTC. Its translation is CASILSDGGTQYF.